Included here is one T cell receptor beta chain sequence, with context. Its antigen is still unknown. Germline trimming cut 1 base from V and 7 bases from J; bases unmatched to any gene: 13. Germline CDR1 reads SGHDN; CDR2 reads FVKESK. This CDR3 has 18 amino acids. This entry belongs to a study of shared clonotypes between healthy human individuals. General observations from the study: Clonotype sharing among donors, it was expected, would be affected by sequencing depth. Between four donors, naive CD4 clonotypes were shared at a level of about 5.3%.

TCRdb keeps only in-frame clones here, not all; method: immunoSEQ multiplex PCR. The repertoire holds some 1 million clones, with 65% to 80% as singletons. Sequenced: memory CD4+ T cells sorted from blood. Subset here: CD45RA-negative fraction. The receptor was derived from a man in his late teens or twenties in good health. The chain uses TRBV14 and TRBJ2-1; 10 positions agree with TRBD2. CDR3: CASSQVWQGLAVRNEQFF. The CDR3 DNA is TGTGCCAGCAGCCAAGTCTGGCAAGGACTAGCGGTGAGGAATGAGCAGTTCTTC.